A single sample gave rise to the 32 T cell receptor beta chains below, sequenced in a study of vaccination and CD4 T cells after COVID-19. Antigens for these TCRs are unknown. An Oncomine TCR Beta short-read assay was used to sequence the DNA from cultured CD4+ T cells. MiXCR, applied by TCRdb to the PCR reads, yields one record per CDR3 protein. The profile shows some 15,000 distinct CDR3 sequences, roughly 43% of them singletons. Treatment reported: approximately 9-day PBMC culture with coronavirus spike peptide pools or control peptides (ViraFEST assay). The sample taken for sequencing was CD4+ T cells from blood, cultured in vitro. These receptors were obtained from a human donor who had recovered from COVID-19.

The gene calls are TRBV7-2 and TRBJ1-1, with D maybe TRBD1 (5 bases). The CDR3 contains 15 residues. V was trimmed by 4 bases and J by 4 bases, leaving 16 bases between them. Germline CDR1 is SGHTA and CDR2 is FQGNSA. The CDR3, as DNA: TGTGCCAGCAGCTCAGGGTTCAGGGTGGGCACTGAAGCTTTCTTT. Amino acids: CASSSGFRVGTEAFF. The whole variable domain, remainder taken from reference TRBV7-2 and TRBJ1-1, is GAGVSQSPSNKVTEKGKDVELRCDPISGHTALYWYRQSLGQGLEFLIYFQGNSAPDKSGLPSDRFSAERTGGSVSTLTIQRTQQEDSAVYLCASSSGFRVGTEAFFGQGTRLTVV.

The chain employs TRBV6-1 and TRBJ2-5, with D uncertain. V lost 7 bases to trimming and J lost 2 bases, with 14 bases between them. Germline CDR1 and CDR2: MNHNS and SASEGT. The CDR3 length is 14 residues. Here the CDR3 reads CASTRRVQQETQYF. The CDR3 nucleotides read TGTGCCAGCACCCGTAGGGTTCAACAAGAGACCCAGTACTTC.

The V gene is TRBV6-1, the J gene TRBJ2-7, with 9 bases aligning to TRBD1. Germline V gene lookup returns CDR1 MNHNS and CDR2 SASEGT. V lost 4 bases and J lost 5; bases outside the gene matches: 9. The CDR3 length is 15 residues. Here the CDR3 reads CASSAMDRGSHEQYF. CDR3 coding DNA: TGTGCCAGCAGTGCTATGGACAGGGGAAGCCACGAGCAGTACTTC.

The rearrangement links TRBV19 to TRBJ1-5, with D perhaps TRBD1 (6 bases). The CDR3 has 11 residues. Germline V gene data show CDR1 as LNHDA and CDR2 as SQIVND (reference sequence). CDR3 loop: CARGACQPQHF. The DNA of the CDR3 is TGTGCGCGGGGGGCTTGTCAGCCCCAGCATTTT.

V gene TRBV6-1 combines with J gene TRBJ2-7, with TRBD2 matching 8 bases. The V gene end was trimmed by 6 bases and the J gene end by 3 bases; junction bases not matched to a gene: 7. This CDR3 is built from 14 residues. Per germline, CDR1 MNHNS and CDR2 SASEGT. In DNA, the CDR3 is TGTGCCAGCAGACCCCTGGCGGGAGGCTACGAGCAGTACTTC. This translates into CASRPLAGGYEQYF.

This clonotype was seen more than once but under ten times. The chain has TRBV27 and TRBJ1-5; D perhaps matches TRBD1 (5 bases). The germline gives CDR1 MNHEY, CDR2 SMNVEV (reference sequence). Trimming left V 6 bases short and J 2 bases short, with 11 bases between. This CDR3 spans 14 amino acids. The CDR3 nucleotides read TGTGCCAGCAGGGCAGGGTCTGGCAATCAGCCCCAGCATTTT. This codes for CASRAGSGNQPQHF.

This clonotype has more than one count but fewer than ten. The genes are TRBV24-1 and TRBJ2-6; the match to TRBD1 covers 8 bases. There are 17 residues in the CDR3. Germline V gives CDR1 KGHDR, CDR2 SFDVKD. The V and J ends lost 3 bases and 0 bases, in that order; junction bases with no gene match: 3. CDR3 coding DNA: TGTGCCACCAGTGATCACAGGGGGTCCTCTGGGGCCAACGTCCTGACTTTC. Its protein product is CATSDHRGSSGANVLTF.

The chain employs TRBV7-6 and TRBJ1-3; perhaps TRBD1 as D (6 bases). Trimming left V 5 bases short and J 4 bases short, with 18 bases between. The germline V gene has CDR1 SGHVS and CDR2 FNYEAQ. This CDR3 is built from 16 residues. CDR3 nucleotides: TGTGCCAGCAGCCACACGGGGGGGCTTGGGGGAAACACCATATATTTT. Residues: CASSHTGGLGGNTIYF.

The rearrangement joins TRBV29-1 to TRBJ1-2; tentative D call: TRBD1 (6 bases). V was clipped by 6 bases and J by 4 bases, with 30 bases between them. CDR3 length: 18 amino acids. Germline CDR1 is SQVTM and CDR2 is ANQGSEA. CDR3 coding DNA: TGCAGCGTCCCCAAGGATCGGGGGGGCAAGATTCGGGGCTATGGCTACACCTTC. Residues: CSVPKDRGGKIRGYGYTF.

The chain has TRBV28 and TRBJ1-2, with D unclear. The germline CDR1 and CDR2 sequences are MDHEN and SYDVKM. This CDR3 region has 12 residues. Trimming took 3 bases from V and 7 from J, leaving 9 bases between them. As DNA, the CDR3 is TGTGCCAGCAGTTTGGATCCCCCTGGCTACACCTTC. Amino acid sequence: CASSLDPPGYTF.

This rearrangement joins TRBV4-3 to TRBJ2-6; D unresolved. The CDR3 spans 12 residues. CDR1 and CDR2 from the germline V gene are LGHNA and YSLEER. V lost 2 bases and J 11 bases, leaving 7 bases between the germline ends. CDR3 DNA: TGCGCCAGCAGCCAATCGGGCGACGTCCTGACTTTC. Protein product: CASSQSGDVLTF.

This clonotype is deemed large. The rearrangement uses TRBV19 and TRBJ1-2; 10 nucleotides agree with TRBD1. In germline, CDR1 is LNHDA, CDR2 SQIVND (reference sequence). With 5 bases clipped from V and 6 bases from J, the junction kept 9 bases outside the gene matches. The CDR3 is 15 amino acids. CDR3 region: CASSVTGTGVNGYTF. DNA for the CDR3: TGTGCCAGTAGTGTTACCGGGACAGGGGTTAATGGCTACACCTTC.

The genes are TRBV6-1 and TRBJ2-1; the D gene could be TRBD1 or TRBD2 (5 bases each). The germline CDR1 and CDR2 sequences are MNHNS and SASEGT. This CDR3 has 15 amino acids. V was shortened by 6 bases and J by 3 bases, with 15 bases between the two germline ends. The CDR3 loop reads CASSPQGPYYNEQFF. In DNA form, the CDR3 reads TGTGCCAGCAGCCCCCAGGGACCCTACTACAATGAGCAGTTCTTC.

The rearrangement joins TRBV7-7 to TRBJ2-5; either TRBD1 or TRBD2 may fit D (6 bases each). The V gene's germline CDR1 is SSHAT and CDR2 FNYEAQ (reference sequence). The ends were cut back, 5 bases at V and 5 bases at J, with 15 bases in the middle. The CDR3 is 14 residues long. The CDR3 is CASSPLGGVETQYF. CDR3 nucleotides: TGTGCCAGCAGCCCCCTGGGGGGCGTCGAGACCCAGTACTTC.

J is TRBJ1-2 and V is TRBV2; D unresolved. Germline CDR1 and CDR2: SNHLY and FYNNEI. The CDR3 is 13 residues long. The V end was cut by 6 bases, the J end by 8 bases, with 16 bases between. The CDR3 here is CASRIYGEGGYTF. Written as DNA, the CDR3 is TGTGCCAGCAGAATTTATGGGGAGGGCGGCTACACCTTC.

This clonotype was recorded a few times. This sequence joins TRBV10-3 and TRBJ1-1, with 10 nucleotides matching TRBD1. The ends lost 4 bases at V and 2 bases at J; junction bases unmatched: 1. The CDR3 loop spans 14 amino acids. Germline V CDR1 and CDR2: ENHRY, SYGVKD. The CDR3 coding sequence is TGTGCCATCAGTGGGACAGGGGGAAACACTGAAGCTTTCTTT. As protein: CAISGTGGNTEAFF.

The chain recombines TRBV7-8 with TRBJ1-2; D call uncertain. V was shortened by 1 base and J by 5 bases, with 8 bases between the two germline ends. The germline V gene encodes CDR1 SGHVS and CDR2 FQNEAQ. The CDR3 is 13 residues long. CDR3 amino acids: CASSLGQIYGYTF. The CDR3 nucleotides read TGTGCCAGCAGCTTAGGGCAGATATATGGCTACACCTTC.

This chain joins TRBV28 and TRBJ1-5; D is ambiguous. CDR1 and CDR2 from the germline V gene are MDHEN and SYDVKM. V gave up 3 bases and J gave up 6 bases, with 12 bases separating them. The CDR3 is made up of 14 amino acids. CDR3 sequence: CASSFWGMGQPQHF. In DNA form, the CDR3 reads TGTGCCAGCAGTTTCTGGGGTATGGGTCAGCCCCAGCATTTT.

The V call is TRBV28, the J call TRBJ1-6; D ambiguous. CDR1 is MDHEN, CDR2 SYDVKM, per germline. V lost 5 bases, J lost 7 bases, and 12 bases lay in between. The CDR3 extends over 14 amino acids. The CDR3 nucleotides read TGTGCCAGCAGTCCCTCGGGCACAAATTCACCCCTCCACTTT. Translating gives CASSPSGTNSPLHF.

The CDR3 protein is CASRLDRGSYNSPLHF. CDR3 nucleotide sequence: TGTGCCAGCAGGCTGGACAGGGGCTCCTATAATTCACCCCTCCACTTT. The chain employs TRBV6-1 and TRBJ1-6; 9 nucleotides align to TRBD1. The J segment lost 0 bases and the V segment lost 6 bases, leaving 3 bases of the junction unmatched. The CDR3 extends over 16 amino acids. CDR1 MNHNS and CDR2 SASEGT come from the germline V gene.

V is TRBV28 and J is TRBJ2-1, with a possible D match to TRBD2 (5 bases). Germline CDR1 is MDHEN and CDR2 is SYDVKM. There are 11 residues in the CDR3. V was cut by 7 bases and J by 10 bases, with 11 bases left in between. Here the CDR3 reads CASMGVREQFF. Written as DNA, the CDR3 is TGTGCCAGCATGGGAGTAAGGGAGCAGTTCTTC. The whole variable domain, remainder taken from reference TRBV28 and TRBJ2-1, is DVKVTQSSRYLVKRTGEKVFLECVQDMDHENMFWYRQDPGLGLRLIYFSYDVKMKEKGDIPEGYSVSREKKERFSLILESASTNQTSMYLCASMGVREQFFGPGTRLTVL.

In its sample, this clonotype was seen a few times. The chain recombines TRBV19 with TRBJ2-2; D gene ambiguous. This CDR3 region has 14 residues. Germline loops: CDR1 LNHDA, CDR2 SQIVND (reference sequence). Trimming removed 9 bases from V and 1 base from J, with 12 bases in between. The CDR3: CASRRAGNTGELFF. CDR3 coding DNA: TGTGCCAGCCGCAGAGCCGGGAACACCGGGGAGCTGTTTTTT. The variable domain in full, with the rest retrieved from reference TRBV19 and TRBJ2-2, is DGGITQSPKYLFRKEGQNVTLSCEQNLNHDAMYWYRQDPGQGLRLIYYSQIVNDFQKGDIAEGYSVSREKKESFPLTVTSAQKNPTAFYLCASRRAGNTGELFFGEGSRLTVL.

The rearrangement joins TRBV20-1 to TRBJ2-7, with D unresolved. Trimming pared 3 bases from V and 1 base from J, leaving 16 bases between. The CDR3 length is 15 residues. Germline lookup yields CDR1 DFQATT and CDR2 SNEGSKA (reference sequence). CDR3: CSASNPAQPSYEQYF. DNA of the CDR3: TGCAGTGCTAGTAATCCGGCTCAACCATCCTACGAGCAGTACTTC.

This chain uses TRBV6-1 with TRBJ2-7; no definite D call. V lost 4 bases and J lost 3, with 10 bases in between. CDR3 size: 13 residues. The germline V gene encodes CDR1 MNHNS and CDR2 SASEGT. The CDR3 loop is CASSADGNYEQYF. CDR3 DNA sequence: TGTGCCAGCAGTGCGGACGGAAACTACGAGCAGTACTTC.

The chain couples TRBV12-3 or TRBV12-4 to TRBJ1-1; D perhaps matches TRBD1 (6 bases). This CDR3 has 14 amino acids. Between the trimmed V and J ends, which lost 6 bases and 1 base, there was a span of 12 bases. CDR3 loop: CASRFSTGNTEAFF. Here the CDR3 DNA reads TGTGCCAGCAGATTTTCGACAGGGAACACTGAAGCTTTCTTT.

This chain uses TRBV6-5 with TRBJ2-3, with 8 bases matching TRBD2. V was clipped by 2 bases and J by 4 bases; unmatched bases: 5. Germline CDR1 MNHEY, CDR2 SVGAGI. The CDR3 extends over 15 amino acids. CDR3 bases: TGTGCCAGCAGTTACGCGGGAGGAGCCTCAGATACGCAGTATTTT. Its protein product is CASSYAGGASDTQYF.

The CDR3 reads CASSMDVNQPQHF. CDR3 bases: TGTGCCAGTAGTATGGACGTCAATCAGCCCCAGCATTTT. The chain couples TRBV19 to TRBJ1-5; D is unresolved. With 3 bases removed from V and 3 bases from J, the gap between germline ends came to 6 bases. Germline V lookup: CDR1 LNHDA, CDR2 SQIVND (reference sequence). This CDR3 comprises 13 residues.

The sample holds a few counts of this clonotype. This chain joins TRBV11-3 and TRBJ2-3; D remains unclear. This CDR3 contains 14 residues. Germline lookup yields CDR1 SGHNT and CDR2 YENEEA. The V gene lost 5 bases and the J gene lost 4 bases, with 13 bases spanning the gap. The CDR3 nucleotides are TGTGCCAGCAGCCCACGAGTAGGGCCAGATACGCAGTATTTT. Translation: CASSPRVGPDTQYF. Variable domain in full (rest from reference TRBV11-3 and TRBJ2-3): EAGVVQSPRYKIIEKKQPVAFWCNPISGHNTLYWYLQNLGQGPELLIRYENEEAVDDSQLPKDRFSAERLKGVDSTLKIQPAELGDSAVYLCASSPRVGPDTQYFGPGTRLTVL.

This chain connects TRBV10-1 to TRBJ1-1; no definite D call. The CDR3 is made up of 13 amino acids. Germline assignment: CDR1 WNHNN and CDR2 SYGVQD (reference sequence). The ends were cut back, 10 bases at V and 1 base at J, with 13 bases in the middle. The CDR3 sequence is CATQWRENTEAFF. The CDR3 coding sequence is TGCGCCACTCAGTGGAGGGAGAACACTGAAGCTTTCTTT.

This clonotype was detected only a few times. J is TRBJ1-2 and V is TRBV6-1, with 10 bases aligning to TRBD1. The CDR3 runs 16 residues. With 6 bases clipped from V and 0 bases from J, the junction kept 7 bases outside the gene matches. Germline loops: CDR1 MNHNS, CDR2 SASEGT. CDR3 protein: CASRDPGTGANYGYTF. CDR3 in DNA: TGTGCCAGCAGGGACCCAGGGACAGGGGCTAACTATGGCTACACCTTC.

This clonotype turned up a few times. The chain carries TRBV20-1 and TRBJ2-7; 9 positions agree with TRBD1. V lost 6 bases, J lost 3 bases, and 9 bases stayed unmatched. This CDR3 has 14 amino acids. From germline, CDR1 is DFQATT and CDR2 SNEGSKA (reference sequence). The CDR3 reads CSAPGQGRIYEQYF. Here the CDR3 DNA reads TGCAGTGCCCCTGGACAGGGGAGGATCTACGAGCAGTACTTC.

The chain recombines TRBV20-1 with TRBJ2-5; D is uncertain. CDR3 length: 13 residues. CDR1 is DFQATT, CDR2 SNEGSKA, per germline (reference sequence). The V end was cut by 0 bases, the J end by 5 bases, with 10 bases between. DNA for the CDR3: TGCAGTGCTAGAGAGCCTTATCGGGAGACCCAGTACTTC. Its protein is CSAREPYRETQYF.